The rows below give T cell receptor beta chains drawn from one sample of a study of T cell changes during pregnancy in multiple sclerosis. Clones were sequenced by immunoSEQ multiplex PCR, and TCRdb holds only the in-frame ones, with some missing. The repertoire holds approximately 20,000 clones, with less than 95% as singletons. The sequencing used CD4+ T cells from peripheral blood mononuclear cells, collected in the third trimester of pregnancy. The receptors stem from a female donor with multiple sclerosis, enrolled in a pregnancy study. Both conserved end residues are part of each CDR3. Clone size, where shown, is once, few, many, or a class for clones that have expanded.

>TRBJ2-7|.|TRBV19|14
CASSILGQDYEQYF
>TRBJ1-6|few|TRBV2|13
CASSGTGYSPLHF
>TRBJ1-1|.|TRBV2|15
CASSLDRGQWGEAFF
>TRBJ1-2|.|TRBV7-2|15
CASSPGQLPNYGYTF
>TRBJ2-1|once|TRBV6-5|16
CASSYEGTSGYNEQFF
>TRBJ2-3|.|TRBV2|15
CASSPGLPRTDTQYF
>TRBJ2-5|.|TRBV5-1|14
CASSLQGVQETQYF
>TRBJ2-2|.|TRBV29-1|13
CSVLDREGGELFF
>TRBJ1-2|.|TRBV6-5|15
CASSYTGTEGKGYTF
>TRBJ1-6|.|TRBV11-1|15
CASQRLQGEDSPLHF
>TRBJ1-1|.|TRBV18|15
CASSPYGQGGPEAFF
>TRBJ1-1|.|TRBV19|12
CASSIGTGDAFF
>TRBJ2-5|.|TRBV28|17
CASSYYRGPHQGETQYF
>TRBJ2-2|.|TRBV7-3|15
CASSPSGGDTGELFF
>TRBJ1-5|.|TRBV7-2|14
CASSWRGSNQPQHF
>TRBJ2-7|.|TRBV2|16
CASSQGAPGVGYEQYF
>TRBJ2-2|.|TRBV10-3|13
CAISSQITGELFF
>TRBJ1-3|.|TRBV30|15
CAWGAGLSSGNTIYF
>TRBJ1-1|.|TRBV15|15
CATSRGGAMDTEAFF
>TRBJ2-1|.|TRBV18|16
CASSPGTPRTHNEQFF
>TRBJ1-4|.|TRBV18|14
CASSPGATNEKLFF
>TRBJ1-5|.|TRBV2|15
CASSETTGGHQPQHF
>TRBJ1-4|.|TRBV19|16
CASSVVQGAVGEKLFF
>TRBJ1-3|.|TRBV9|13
CASSRDSGNTIYF
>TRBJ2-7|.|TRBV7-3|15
CASSLIAGTTHEQYF
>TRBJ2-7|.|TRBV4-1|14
CASSRQDRVGEQYF
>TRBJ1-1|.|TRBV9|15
CASSGRWGDLRGAFF
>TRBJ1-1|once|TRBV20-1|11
CRVRGRTEAFF
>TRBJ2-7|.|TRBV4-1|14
CASSPRDSSYEQYF
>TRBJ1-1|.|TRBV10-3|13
CAISGRGNTEAFF
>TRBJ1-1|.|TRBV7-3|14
CASSLGSGNTEAFF
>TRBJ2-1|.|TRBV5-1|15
CASSLGDNSYNEQFF
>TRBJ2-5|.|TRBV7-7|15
CASSLGDTSAQTQYF
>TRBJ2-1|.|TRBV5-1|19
CASSQNLGGRTIRYNEQFF
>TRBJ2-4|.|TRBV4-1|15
CASSQEASGGGIQYF
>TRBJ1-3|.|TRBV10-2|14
CASGGSASGNTIYF
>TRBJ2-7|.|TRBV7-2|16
CASSKDQGWISYEQYF
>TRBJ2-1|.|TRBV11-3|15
CASSPGTSGGNEQFF
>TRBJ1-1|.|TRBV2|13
CASIKEQNTEAFF
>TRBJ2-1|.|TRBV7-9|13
CASSLGSYNEQFF
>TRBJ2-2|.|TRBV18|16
CASSRGQGGSSGELFF
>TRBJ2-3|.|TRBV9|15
CASSVGIQGAYTQYF
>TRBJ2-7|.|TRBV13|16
CASSSPGLAGGHEQYF
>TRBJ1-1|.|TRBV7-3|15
CASSLIGGGDTEAFF
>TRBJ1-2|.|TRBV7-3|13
CASSPRDRTPTTF
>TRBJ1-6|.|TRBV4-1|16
CASSRIPSGFDSPLHF
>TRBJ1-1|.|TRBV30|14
CAWSLLGQGAEAFF
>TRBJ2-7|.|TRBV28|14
CASSAGQSPGEQYF
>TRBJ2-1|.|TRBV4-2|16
CASSQGLAGALEEQFF
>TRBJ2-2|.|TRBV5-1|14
CASSSDTETGELFF
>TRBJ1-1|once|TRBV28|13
CASRRDPKTRAFF
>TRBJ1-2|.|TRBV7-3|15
CASSPSAGGGYGYTF
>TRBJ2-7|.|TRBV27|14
CASSLSAGIWEQYF
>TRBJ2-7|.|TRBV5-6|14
CASSLVETQYEQYF